This is a list of T cell receptor beta chains from one sample in a study of blood T cell repertoires in COVID-19. Clones were sequenced by immunoSEQ multiplex PCR, and TCRdb holds only the in-frame ones, with some missing. This sample yields approximately 67,000 clones, of which about 87% are seen a single time; around 5% belongs to the top ten. The sample was peripheral blood. The source of these receptors is a man aged 50 to 60 with active COVID-19. Each CDR3 is given with its conserved first and last residue. D genes are given only for firm matches. Only some rows state a clone size, as once, few, many or a class for expanded clones.

TRBV28	NA	TRBJ1-4	NA	CASLTLGHRNEKLFF	TGTGCCAGTTTAACGCTGGGACACCGTAATGAAAAACTGTTTTTT
TRBV6-4	NA	TRBJ2-7	NA	CASTAPFSGVVHYEQYF	TGTGCCAGCACCGCCCCCTTTTCGGGAGTGGTACACTACGAGCAGTACTTC
TRBV4-1	few	TRBJ1-2	TRBD1	CASSQSQGTGVYGYTF	TGCGCCAGCAGCCAATCCCAGGGGACAGGGGTCTATGGCTACACCTTC
TRBV4-1	NA	TRBJ2-1	TRBD2	CASSTLGLAREQFF	TGCGCCAGCAGCACTTTGGGACTAGCCCGTGAGCAGTTCTTC
TRBV7-9	NA	TRBJ2-7	TRBD2	CASSLATSGAYEQYF	TGTGCCAGCAGCTTAGCGACTAGCGGAGCCTACGAGCAGTACTTC
TRBV24-1	NA	TRBJ2-1	TRBD2	CATSDLGGLAGGNEQFF	TGTGCCACCAGTGATTTGGGGGGGCTAGCGGGAGGTAATGAGCAGTTCTTC
TRBV7-8	NA	TRBJ2-1	TRBD2	CASSSPGLAVPREQFF	TGTGCCAGCAGCTCACCTGGACTAGCGGTACCACGTGAGCAGTTCTTC
TRBV11-1	NA	TRBJ2-5	TRBD1	CASSPQGAGETQYF	TGTGCCAGCAGCCCTCAGGGGGCTGGCGAGACCCAGTACTTC
TRBV28	NA	TRBJ1-6	TRBD1	CASTMGQGFDSPLHF	TGTGCCAGCACCATGGGACAGGGGTTTGATTCACCCCTCCACTTT
TRBV19	NA	TRBJ2-7	NA	CASSDGGHSYEQYF	TGTGCCAGTAGTGATGGCGGGCACTCCTACGAGCAGTACTTC
TRBV13	NA	TRBJ1-2	NA	CASSLGSRGNYGYTF	TGTGCCAGCAGCTTAGGTAGCAGGGGAAACTATGGCTACACCTTC
TRBV18	NA	TRBJ1-4	TRBD1	CASSMTGGDEKLFF	TGTGCCAGCTCTATGACAGGGGGAGACGAAAAACTGTTTTTT
TRBV18	few	TRBJ1-4	NA	CASSPGDILEKLFF	TGTGCCAGCTCACCAGGCGACATTCTGGAAAAACTGTTTTTT
TRBV28	NA	TRBJ2-3	TRBD1	CASSSRQGITDTQYF	TGTGCCAGCAGTAGCAGACAGGGGATAACAGATACGCAGTATTTT
TRBV27	NA	TRBJ2-7	TRBD1	CASSLQTGGSYEQYF	TGTGCCAGCAGTCTCCAGACAGGGGGCTCCTACGAGCAGTACTTC
TRBV28	NA	TRBJ2-1	TRBD2	CASSFFGGGENEQFF	TGTGCCAGCAGTTTTTTTGGGGGAGGGGAAAATGAGCAGTTCTTC
TRBV10-3	NA	TRBJ1-3	NA	CAISDLWGPSGNTIYF	TGTGCCATCAGTGACCTATGGGGGCCCTCTGGAAACACCATATATTTT
TRBV5-6	NA	TRBJ2-3	TRBD2	CASRTGLAATLDTQYF	TGTGCCAGCAGAACGGGACTAGCGGCTACCTTGGATACGCAGTATTTT
TRBV7-2	NA	TRBJ2-7	NA	CASSLSYKSSYEQYF	TGTGCCAGCAGCTTGTCCTATAAGAGCTCCTACGAGCAGTACTTC
TRBV28	NA	TRBJ2-1	TRBD2	CASRALAGGSNEQFF	TGTGCCAGCAGAGCACTAGCGGGAGGGTCCAATGAGCAGTTCTTC
TRBV5-6	NA	TRBJ1-2	NA	CASSLGIGVKGYTF	TGTGCCAGCAGCTTGGGAATCGGGGTCAAAGGCTACACCTTC
TRBV4-3	NA	TRBJ2-3	NA	CASSQDPRDTQYF	TGCGCCAGCAGCCAAGATCCTCGAGATACGCAGTATTTT
TRBV5-6	NA	TRBJ1-6	NA	CASSLAGNGINSPLHF	TGTGCCAGCAGCTTGGCAGGGAACGGAATTAATTCACCCCTCCACTTT
TRBV29-1	NA	TRBJ1-1	TRBD1	CSVVRQGSNTEAFF	TGCAGCGTTGTTCGACAGGGGTCGAACACTGAAGCTTTCTTT
TRBV9	NA	TRBJ1-6	TRBD1	CASSPRQGNSPLHF	TGTGCCAGCAGCCCCAGACAGGGTAACTCACCCCTCCACTTT
TRBV19	NA	TRBJ1-5	TRBD1	CASDRERGQPQHF	TGTGCCAGTGACAGGGAAAGAGGGCAGCCCCAGCATTTT
TRBV29-1	NA	TRBJ1-1	NA	CSVVLTGVEAFF	TGCAGCGTTGTGCTAACCGGGGTTGAAGCTTTCTTT
TRBV5-1	NA	TRBJ2-1	TRBD1	CASSRSGQGGDEQFF	TGCGCCAGCAGCCGGAGTGGACAGGGTGGGGATGAGCAGTTCTTC
TRBV19	once	TRBJ2-7	TRBD1	CASSIVRQGTYEQYF	TGTGCCAGTAGTATAGTGAGACAGGGGACCTACGAGCAGTACTTC
TRBV11-3	NA	TRBJ2-7	NA	CASSQNQVYEQYF	TGTGCCAGCAGTCAAAACCAGGTTTACGAGCAGTACTTC
TRBV7-9	NA	TRBJ1-1	NA	CASSRWTAEAFF	TGTGCCAGCAGCCGTTGGACAGCTGAAGCTTTCTTT
TRBV29-1	NA	TRBJ2-2	NA	CSTVGPSNTGELFF	TGCAGCACTGTGGGGCCGTCGAACACCGGGGAGCTGTTTTTT
TRBV4-2	NA	TRBJ2-7	TRBD2	CASSQDSGGNYEQYF	TGTGCCAGCAGCCAAGATAGCGGGGGGAACTACGAGCAGTACTTC
TRBV19	NA	TRBJ2-7	NA	CASSMAGYEQYF	TGTGCCAGTAGTATGGCAGGCTACGAGCAGTACTTC
TRBV9	NA	TRBJ1-3	NA	CASSVGQDSGNTIYF	TGTGCCAGCAGCGTAGGACAGGACTCTGGAAACACCATATATTTT
TRBV27	NA	TRBJ1-6	NA	CASSPTGLANSPLHF	TGTGCCAGCAGTCCTACAGGGCTGGCCAATTCACCCCTCCACTTT
TRBV24-1	NA	TRBJ2-3	NA	CATSARASTDTQYF	TGTGCCACCAGTGCGAGGGCTAGCACAGATACGCAGTATTTT
TRBV28	NA	TRBJ1-1	TRBD1	CASSPLSRTGIHFF	TGTGCCAGCAGTCCCCTCAGCCGGACAGGGATTCACTTCTTT
TRBV7-9	NA	TRBJ1-5	NA	CASSFGVDQPQHF	TGTGCCAGCAGCTTCGGGGTAGATCAGCCCCAGCATTTT
TRBV19	NA	TRBJ1-2	TRBD1	CASSIDPRFGTGGFKLSYTF	TGTGCCAGTAGTATAGATCCGCGATTCGGGACAGGGGGATTTAAGCTCTCCTACACCTTC
TRBV7-8	NA	TRBJ2-1	TRBD2	CASSAPIATSGYNEQFF	TGTGCCAGCAGCGCCCCGATCGCGACTAGCGGCTACAATGAGCAGTTCTTC
TRBV5-6	NA	TRBJ1-4	NA	CASSLAQGTTNEKLFF	TGTGCCAGCAGCTTGGCTCAGGGAACAACTAATGAAAAACTGTTTTTT
TRBV5-6	NA	TRBJ1-1	NA	CASSWALTNTEAFF	TGTGCCAGCAGCTGGGCCCTCACGAACACTGAAGCTTTCTTT
TRBV7-8	NA	TRBJ1-1	NA	CASSAPGHLNTEAFF	TGTGCCAGCAGCGCACCGGGACACCTCAACACTGAAGCTTTCTTT
TRBV28	NA	TRBJ2-7	NA	CASLERGSIWEQYF	TGTGCCAGCCTTGAAAGGGGATCGATCTGGGAGCAGTACTTC
TRBV9	NA	TRBJ2-7	NA	CASSVTANSYEQYF	TGTGCCAGCAGCGTAACAGCCAACTCCTACGAGCAGTACTTC
TRBV6-5	NA	TRBJ2-1	NA	CASSYTESSYNEQFF	TGTGCCAGCAGTTACACGGAGTCTTCCTACAATGAGCAGTTCTTC
TRBV2	NA	TRBJ1-2	TRBD1	CASSATGTGFGEDGYTF	TGTGCCAGCAGTGCCACTGGGACAGGCTTTGGCGAAGATGGCTACACCTTC